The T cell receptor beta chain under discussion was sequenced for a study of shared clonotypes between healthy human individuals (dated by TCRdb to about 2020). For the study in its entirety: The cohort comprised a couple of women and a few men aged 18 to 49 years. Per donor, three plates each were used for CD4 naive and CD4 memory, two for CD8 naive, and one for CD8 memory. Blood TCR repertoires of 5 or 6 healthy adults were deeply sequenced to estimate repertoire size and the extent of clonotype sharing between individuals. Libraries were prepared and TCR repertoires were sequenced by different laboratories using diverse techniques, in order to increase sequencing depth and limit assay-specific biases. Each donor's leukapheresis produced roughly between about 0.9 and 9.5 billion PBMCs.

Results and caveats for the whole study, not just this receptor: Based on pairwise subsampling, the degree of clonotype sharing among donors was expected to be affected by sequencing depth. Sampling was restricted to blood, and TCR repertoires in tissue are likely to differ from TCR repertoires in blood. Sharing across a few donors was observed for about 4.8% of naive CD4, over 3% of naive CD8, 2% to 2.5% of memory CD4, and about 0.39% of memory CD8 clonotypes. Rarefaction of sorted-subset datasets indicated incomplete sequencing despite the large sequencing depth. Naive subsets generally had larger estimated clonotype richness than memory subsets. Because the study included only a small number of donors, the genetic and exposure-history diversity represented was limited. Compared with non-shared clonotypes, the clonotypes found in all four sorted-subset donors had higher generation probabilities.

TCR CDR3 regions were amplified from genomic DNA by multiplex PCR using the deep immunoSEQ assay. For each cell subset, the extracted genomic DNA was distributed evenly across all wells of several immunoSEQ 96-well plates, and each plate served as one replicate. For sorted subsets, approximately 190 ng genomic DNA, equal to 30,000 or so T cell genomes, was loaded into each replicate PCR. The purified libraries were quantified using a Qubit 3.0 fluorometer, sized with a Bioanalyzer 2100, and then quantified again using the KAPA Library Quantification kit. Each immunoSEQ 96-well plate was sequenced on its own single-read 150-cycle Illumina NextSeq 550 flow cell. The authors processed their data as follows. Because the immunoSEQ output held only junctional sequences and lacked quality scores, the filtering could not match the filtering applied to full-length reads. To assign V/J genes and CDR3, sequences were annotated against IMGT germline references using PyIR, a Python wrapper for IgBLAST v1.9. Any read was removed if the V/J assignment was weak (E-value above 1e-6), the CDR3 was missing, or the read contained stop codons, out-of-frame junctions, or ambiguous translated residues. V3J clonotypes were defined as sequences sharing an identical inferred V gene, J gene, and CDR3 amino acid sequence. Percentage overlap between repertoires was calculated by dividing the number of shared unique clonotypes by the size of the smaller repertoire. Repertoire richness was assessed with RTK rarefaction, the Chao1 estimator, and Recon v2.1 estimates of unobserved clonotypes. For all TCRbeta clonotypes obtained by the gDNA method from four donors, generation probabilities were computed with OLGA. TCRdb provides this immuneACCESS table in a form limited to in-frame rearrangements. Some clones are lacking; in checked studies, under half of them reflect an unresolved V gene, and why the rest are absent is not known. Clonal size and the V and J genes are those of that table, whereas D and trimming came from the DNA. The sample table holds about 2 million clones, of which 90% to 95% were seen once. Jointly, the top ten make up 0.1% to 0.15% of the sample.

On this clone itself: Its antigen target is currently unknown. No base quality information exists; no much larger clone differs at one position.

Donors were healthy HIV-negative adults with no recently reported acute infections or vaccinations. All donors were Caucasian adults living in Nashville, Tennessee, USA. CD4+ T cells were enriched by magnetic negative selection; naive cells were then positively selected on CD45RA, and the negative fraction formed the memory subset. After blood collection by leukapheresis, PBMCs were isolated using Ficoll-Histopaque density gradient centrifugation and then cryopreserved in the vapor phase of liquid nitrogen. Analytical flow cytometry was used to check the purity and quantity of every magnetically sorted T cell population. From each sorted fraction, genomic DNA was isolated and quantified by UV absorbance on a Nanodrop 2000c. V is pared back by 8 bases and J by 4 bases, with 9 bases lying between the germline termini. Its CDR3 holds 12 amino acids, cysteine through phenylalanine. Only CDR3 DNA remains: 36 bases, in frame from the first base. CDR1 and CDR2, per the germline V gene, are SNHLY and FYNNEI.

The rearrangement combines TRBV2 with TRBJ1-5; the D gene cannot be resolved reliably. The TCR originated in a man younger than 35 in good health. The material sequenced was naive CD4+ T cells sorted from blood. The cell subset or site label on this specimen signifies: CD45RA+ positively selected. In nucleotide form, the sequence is TGTGCCAGCCGGAAGGGAAATCAGCCCCAGCATTTT. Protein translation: CASRKGNQPQHF.